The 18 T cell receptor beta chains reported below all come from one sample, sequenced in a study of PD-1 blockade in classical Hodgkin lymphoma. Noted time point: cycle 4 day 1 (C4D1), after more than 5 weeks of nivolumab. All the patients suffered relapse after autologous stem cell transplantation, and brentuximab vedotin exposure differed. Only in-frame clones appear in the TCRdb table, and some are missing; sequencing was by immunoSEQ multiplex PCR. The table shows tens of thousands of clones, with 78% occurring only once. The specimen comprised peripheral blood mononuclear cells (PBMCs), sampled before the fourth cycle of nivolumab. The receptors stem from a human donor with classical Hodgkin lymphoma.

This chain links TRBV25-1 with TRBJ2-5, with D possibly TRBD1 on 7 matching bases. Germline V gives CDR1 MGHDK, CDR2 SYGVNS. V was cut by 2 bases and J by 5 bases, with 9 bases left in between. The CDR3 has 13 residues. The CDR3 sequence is CASSEAGGETQYF. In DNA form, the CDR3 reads TGTGCCAGCAGTGAAGCAGGGGGGGAGACCCAGTACTTC.

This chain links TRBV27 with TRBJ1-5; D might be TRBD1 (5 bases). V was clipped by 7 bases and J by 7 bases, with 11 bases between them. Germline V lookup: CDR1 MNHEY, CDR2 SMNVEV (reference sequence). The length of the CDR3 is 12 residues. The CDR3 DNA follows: TGTGCCAGCACCACCGGGGGACAGCCCCAGCATTTT. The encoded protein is CASTTGGQPQHF.

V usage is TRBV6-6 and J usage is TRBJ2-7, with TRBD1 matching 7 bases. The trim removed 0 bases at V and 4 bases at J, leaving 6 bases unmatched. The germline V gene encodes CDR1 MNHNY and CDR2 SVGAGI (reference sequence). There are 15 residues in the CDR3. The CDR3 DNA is TGTGCCAGCAGTTACTCGCAGGGGGTAGGGTACGAGCAGTACTTC. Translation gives CASSYSQGVGYEQYF.

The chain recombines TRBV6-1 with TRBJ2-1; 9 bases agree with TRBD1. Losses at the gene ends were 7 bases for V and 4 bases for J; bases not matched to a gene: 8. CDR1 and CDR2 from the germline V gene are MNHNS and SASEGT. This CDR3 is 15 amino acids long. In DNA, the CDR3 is TGTGCCAGCACCCCTGGGGACAGGGCTTACAATGAGCAGTTCTTC. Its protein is CASTPGDRAYNEQFF.

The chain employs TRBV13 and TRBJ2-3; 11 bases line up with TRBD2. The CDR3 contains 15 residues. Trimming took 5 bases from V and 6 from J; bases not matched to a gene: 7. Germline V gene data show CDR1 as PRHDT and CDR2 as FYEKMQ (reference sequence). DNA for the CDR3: TGTGCCAGCAGCATACTAGCGGGAGCGGCCGATACGCAGTATTTT. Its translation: CASSILAGAADTQYF. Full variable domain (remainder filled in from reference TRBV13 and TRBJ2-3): AAGVIQSPRHLIKEKRETATLKCYPIPRHDTVYWYQQGPGQDPQFLISFYEKMQSDKGSIPDRFSAQQFSDYHSELNMSSLELGDSALYFCASSILAGAADTQYFGPGTRLTVL.

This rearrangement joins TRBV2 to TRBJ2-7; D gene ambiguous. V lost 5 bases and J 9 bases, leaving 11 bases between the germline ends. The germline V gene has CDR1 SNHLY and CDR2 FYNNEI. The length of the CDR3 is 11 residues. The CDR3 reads CASSPIWGQYF. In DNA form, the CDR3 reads TGTGCCAGCAGTCCTATTTGGGGGCAGTACTTC. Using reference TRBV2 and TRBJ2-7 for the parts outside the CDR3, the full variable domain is EPEVTQTPSHQVTQMGQEVILRCVPISNHLYFYWYRQILGQKVEFLVSFYNNEISEKSEIFDDQFSVERPDGSNFTLKIRSTKLEDSAMYFCASSPIWGQYFGPGTRLTVT.

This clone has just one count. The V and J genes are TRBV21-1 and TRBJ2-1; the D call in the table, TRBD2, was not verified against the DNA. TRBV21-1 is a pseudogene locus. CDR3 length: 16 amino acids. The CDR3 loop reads CASSKGTSPSYNEQFF. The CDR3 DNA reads TGTGCCAGCAGCAAAGGAACTAGCCCTTCCTACAATGAGCAGTTCTTC.

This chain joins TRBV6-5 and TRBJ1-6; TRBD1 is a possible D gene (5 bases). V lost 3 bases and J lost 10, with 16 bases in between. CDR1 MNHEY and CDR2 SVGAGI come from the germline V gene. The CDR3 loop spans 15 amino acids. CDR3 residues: CASSYGSGTGSPLHF. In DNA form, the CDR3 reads TGTGCCAGCAGTTATGGGAGCGGGACCGGGTCACCCCTCCACTTT.

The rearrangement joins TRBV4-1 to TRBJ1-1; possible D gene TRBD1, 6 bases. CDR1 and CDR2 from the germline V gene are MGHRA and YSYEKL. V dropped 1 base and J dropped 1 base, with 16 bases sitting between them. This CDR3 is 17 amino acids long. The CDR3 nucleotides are TGCGCCAGCAGCCAAGGCCGGGACATTCGCCGGAACACTGAAGCTTTCTTT. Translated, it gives CASSQGRDIRRNTEAFF.

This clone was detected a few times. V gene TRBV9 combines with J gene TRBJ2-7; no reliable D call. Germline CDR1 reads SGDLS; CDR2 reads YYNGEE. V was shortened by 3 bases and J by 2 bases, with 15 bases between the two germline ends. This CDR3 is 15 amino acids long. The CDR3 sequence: CASSADGARPYEQYF. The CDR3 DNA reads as TGTGCCAGCAGCGCCGACGGTGCCAGACCCTACGAGCAGTACTTC.

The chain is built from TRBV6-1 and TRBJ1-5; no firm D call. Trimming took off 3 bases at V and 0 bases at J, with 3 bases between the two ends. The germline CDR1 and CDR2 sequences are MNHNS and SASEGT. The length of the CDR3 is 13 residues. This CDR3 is CASSDRSNQPQHF. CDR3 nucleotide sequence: TGTGCCAGCAGTGACCGTAGCAATCAGCCCCAGCATTTT.

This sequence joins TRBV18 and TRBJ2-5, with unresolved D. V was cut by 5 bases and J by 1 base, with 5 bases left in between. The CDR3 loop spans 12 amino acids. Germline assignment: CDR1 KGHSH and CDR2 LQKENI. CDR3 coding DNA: TGTGCCAGCTCAGATGGCCAAGAGACCCAGTACTTC. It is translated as CASSDGQETQYF.

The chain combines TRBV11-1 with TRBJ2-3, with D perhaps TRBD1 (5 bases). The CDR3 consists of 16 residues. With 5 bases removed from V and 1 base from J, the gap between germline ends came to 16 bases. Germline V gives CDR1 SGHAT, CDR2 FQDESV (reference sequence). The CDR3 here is CASSPGLDAGTDTQYF. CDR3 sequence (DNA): TGTGCCAGCAGCCCAGGGCTGGACGCGGGCACAGATACGCAGTATTTT.

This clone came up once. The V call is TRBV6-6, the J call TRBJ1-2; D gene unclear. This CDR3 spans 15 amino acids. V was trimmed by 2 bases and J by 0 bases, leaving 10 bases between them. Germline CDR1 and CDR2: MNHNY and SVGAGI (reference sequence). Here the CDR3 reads CASSYGSTANYGYTF. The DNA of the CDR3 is TGTGCCAGCAGTTACGGGTCCACAGCTAACTATGGCTACACCTTC.

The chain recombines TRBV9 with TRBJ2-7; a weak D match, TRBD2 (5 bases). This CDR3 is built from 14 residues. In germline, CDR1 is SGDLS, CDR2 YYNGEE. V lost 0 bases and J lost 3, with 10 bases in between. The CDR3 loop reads CASSVGRLGYEQYF. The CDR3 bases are TGTGCCAGCAGCGTAGGGAGGCTTGGCTACGAGCAGTACTTC.

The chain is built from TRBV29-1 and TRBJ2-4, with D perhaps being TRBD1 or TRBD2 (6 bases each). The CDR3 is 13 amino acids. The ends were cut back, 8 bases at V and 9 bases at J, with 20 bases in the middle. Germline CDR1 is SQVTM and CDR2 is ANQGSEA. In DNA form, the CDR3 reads TGCAGCCTCACCTTGGGAGAGGGGGGCATTCAGTACTTC. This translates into CSLTLGEGGIQYF.

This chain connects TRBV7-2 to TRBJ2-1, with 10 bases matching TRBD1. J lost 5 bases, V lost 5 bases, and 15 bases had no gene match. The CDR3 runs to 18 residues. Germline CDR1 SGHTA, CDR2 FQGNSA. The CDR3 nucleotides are TGTGCCAGCAGCCCGAAAATTTCCGGGACAGGGGCGGACAATGAGCAGTTCTTC. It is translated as CASSPKISGTGADNEQFF.

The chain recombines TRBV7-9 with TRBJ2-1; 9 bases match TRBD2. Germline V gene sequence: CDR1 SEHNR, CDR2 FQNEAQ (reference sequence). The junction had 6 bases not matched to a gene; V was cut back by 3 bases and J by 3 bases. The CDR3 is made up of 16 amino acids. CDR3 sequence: CASSFYSGRNYNEQFF. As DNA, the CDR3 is TGTGCCAGCAGCTTTTATAGCGGGAGAAACTACAATGAGCAGTTCTTC.